The present T cell receptor beta chain was sequenced within a study of identical twins. Note on this clonotype: Its antigen is unknown.

Study results and limitations: Fewer insertions marked abundant cord blood beta clonotypes; young adult naive trended weakly, memory not at all.

CDR1 and CDR2 (germline): SGDLS, YYNGEE. The CDR3 runs 12 residues. The J segment lost 6 bases and the V segment lost 3 bases, leaving 2 bases of the junction unmatched. TCRdb itself ran the 5' RACE reads through MiXCR, one entry per CDR3 protein. The data show hundreds of thousands of distinct CDR3 sequences, over 8.5% seen once. Another study also made use of these data, one on yellow fever vaccine responses in identical twins.

The V gene is TRBV9, the J gene TRBJ2-7, with 8 bases that match TRBD1. The sample comprised PBMCs. This receptor was identified in a woman aged 18-29 years in good health. The DNA for the CDR3 is TGTGCCAGCAGCGATACAGGGGGCGAGCAGTACTTC. This gives the protein CASSDTGGEQYF.